This T cell receptor (beta chain) was sequenced during a study of human T cells and chemical hapten exposure. The CDR3 loop spans 14 amino acids. V lost 1 base, J lost 1 base, and 5 bases lay in between. CDR1 and CDR2 from the germline V gene are SGHDN and FVKESK. Unique molecular identifiers were attached to individual cDNA molecules within the library. TCRdb recomputed calls from the RACE reads with MiXCR, one row per CDR3 protein. The table has 150,000 to 200,000 distinct CDR3 sequences, about 31% seen once. Time point defined: pre-sensitization, week 0. Sample treatment: therapeutic diphenylcyclopropenone sensitization with weekly scalp DPC.

The starting material was whole blood, obtained in connection with sensitization to the hapten diphenylcyclopropenone (DPC). The J gene is TRBJ2-1, the V gene TRBV14; D call uncertain. This receptor was obtained from a woman in her twenties or thirties with alopecia areata. Some clones in this sample may be carry-over from other donors' samples. The CDR3 sequence is CASSQGRSYNEQFF. The CDR3 DNA reads as TGTGCCAGCAGCCAAGGTCGGTCCTACAATGAGCAGTTCTTC.